These 16 T cell receptor beta chains share one sample of origin, sequenced in a study of regulatory T cells in long-lasting Graves disease. Time point in this sample: persistent/refractory GD, antithyroid drugs over 5 years with positive TRAb. Following extraction of RNA from PBMCs, that RNA was used to make the TCR library. Arm-PCR of CDR3 regions and iRepertoire HTBI primers were used to build TCR beta libraries. TCRdb processed the multiplex PCR reads anew with MiXCR; each CDR3 protein has one entry. Of 450,000 or so distinct CDR3 sequences in the sample, more than 20% were seen once. The sample consisted of peripheral blood mononuclear cells (PBMCs), taken when the disease was refractory, from a patient treated with antithyroid drugs. Receptors originate from a female donor with Graves disease.

This clonotype was seen many times. In DNA, the CDR3 is TGTGCCAGCATCGGGGGGGATCAGAGACAGGGCCCCTACGAGCAGTACTTC. This encodes CASIGGDQRQGPYEQYF. The V call is TRBV11-2, the J call TRBJ2-7, with D tentatively TRBD2 (8 bases). Germline V gives CDR1 SGHAT, CDR2 FQNNGV. The CDR3 is 17 amino acids. Trimming pared 7 bases from V and 2 bases from J, leaving 24 bases between.

This clonotype was detected once. CDR3: CSAAPGPTFYEQYF. CDR3 in DNA: TGCAGCGCCGCTCCAGGGCCCACATTCTACGAGCAGTACTTC. This chain uses TRBV29-1 with TRBJ2-7; D may be TRBD1 (5 bases). The CDR3 contains 14 residues. From germline, CDR1 is SQVTM and CDR2 ANQGSEA. V lost 7 bases, J lost 3 bases, and 19 bases lay in between.

This clonotype appeared many times. The V and J genes are TRBV4-3 and TRBJ1-6; possibly TRBD1 for D (5 bases). CDR1 and CDR2 from the germline V gene are LGHNA and YSLEER. CDR3 length equals 15 residues. V lost 0 bases and J 8 bases, leaving 11 bases between the germline ends. CDR3 in DNA: TGCGCCAGCAGCCAAGATCGTGCGGGGGATTCACCCCTCCACTTT. It specifies CASSQDRAGDSPLHF.

This clonotype turned up a few times. CDR3 sequence: CASSHRPYEQYF. DNA of the CDR3: TGTGCCAGCTCTCACAGACCCTACGAGCAGTACTTC. The J gene is TRBJ2-7, the V gene TRBV7-2, with no clear D. CDR3 length: 12 residues. Per germline, CDR1 SGHTA and CDR2 FQGNSA. Trimming cost V 8 bases and J 2 bases, with 10 bases left between them.

Turning to this clonotype: A much more abundant neighbour one base away suggests this may be a read error. The V call is TRBV15, the J call TRBJ2-5, with a weak D call TRBD1 (5 bases). The CDR3 spans 15 residues. Germline CDR1 reads LNHNV; CDR2 reads YYDKDF (reference sequence). The CDR3 loop is CAASRDMGRSETQYF. In DNA form, the CDR3 reads TGTGCCGCCAGCAGAGATATGGGGCGTTCGGAGACCCAGTACTTC.

On this clonotype itself: A read error likely explains this, since a far larger clone differs by one base. The V and J genes are TRBV7-4 and TRBJ2-5, with 7 bases matching TRBD1. CDR1 SGHVT and CDR2 SQSDAQ come from the germline V gene. The length of the CDR3 is 18 residues. V dropped 5 bases and J dropped 2; count of bases not matched to a gene: 17. The CDR3 DNA follows: TGTGCCAGCAGCCGAGAAAGGACAGGCCAATCGAAGCAAGAGACCCAGTACTTC. Its translation is CASSRERTGQSKQETQYF. Complete variable domain (other parts from reference TRBV7-4 and TRBJ2-5): GAGVSQSPRYKVAKRGRDVALRCDSISGHVTLYWYRQTLGQGSEVLTYSQSDAQRDKSGRPSGRFSAERPERSVSTLKIQRTEQGDSAVYLCASSRERTGQSKQETQYFGPGTRLLVL.

This clonotype appeared many times. CDR3 DNA: TGTGCCAGCAGCCTTGGGACAGGGGTTTTGGGCTACACCTTC. This translates into CASSLGTGVLGYTF. The V call is TRBV27, the J call TRBJ1-2; 10 nucleotides match TRBD1. With V trimmed by 6 bases and J by 8 bases, 9 bases remained unmatched. This CDR3 is 14 amino acids long. Germline V gene sequence: CDR1 MNHEY, CDR2 SMNVEV (reference sequence).

The table lists this clonotype with many counts. Here the CDR3 reads CASSYAGQRNTEAFF. The CDR3 DNA follows: TGTGCCAGCAGTTACGCGGGTCAGCGGAACACTGAAGCTTTCTTT. V usage is TRBV6-5 and J usage is TRBJ1-1; D is ambiguous. V dropped 2 bases and J dropped 1 base, with 11 bases sitting between them. Germline CDR1 and CDR2: MNHEY and SVGAGI. The CDR3 extends over 15 amino acids.

This clonotype was observed at least ten times. The chain has TRBV20-1 and TRBJ1-6, with D perhaps matching TRBD1 (6 bases). The length of the CDR3 is 15 residues. In germline, CDR1 is DFQATT, CDR2 SNEGSKA (reference sequence). V lost 3 bases, J lost 0 bases, and 9 bases lay in between. The CDR3 bases are TGCAGTGCTAGGCAGGGGAGCTCCTATAATTCACCCCTCCACTTT. It encodes CSARQGSSYNSPLHF.

This chain links TRBV28 with TRBJ1-6; TRBD1 aligns across 10 bases. Per the germline V gene, CDR1 is MDHEN and CDR2 is SYDVKM. This CDR3 region has 14 residues. V was clipped by 8 bases and J by 14 bases; unmatched bases: 12. CDR3 sequence: CASYGGTGVVSLHF. DNA of the CDR3: TGTGCCAGCTATGGCGGGACAGGGGTAGTTTCCCTCCACTTT.

This clonotype was seen ten or more times. The chain links TRBV5-4 to TRBJ2-7; tentatively, D is TRBD1 (6 bases). Trimming removed 4 bases at V and 1 base at J, with 9 bases between. The V gene's germline CDR1 is SGHNT and CDR2 YYREEE (reference sequence). The CDR3 is 13 residues long. CDR3 nucleotide sequence: TGTGCCAGCAGCCACGGACAGTCCTACGAGCAGTACTTC. It specifies CASSHGQSYEQYF.

This clonotype was observed once. The CDR3: CASSLNRGISGNTIYF. The CDR3 coding sequence is TGTGCCAGCAGCTTGAACAGAGGGATCTCCGGAAACACCATATATTTT. This chain connects TRBV7-9 to TRBJ1-3; no reliable D call. V dropped 3 bases and J dropped 4 bases, with 16 bases sitting between them. CDR1 and CDR2 (germline): SEHNR, FQNEAQ (reference sequence). The CDR3 sequence is 16 residues long.

This clonotype was counted a few times. J is TRBJ1-4 and V is TRBV6-1; TRBD1 matches at 10 bases. The CDR3 covers 14 residues. After removal of 6 bases from V and 11 bases from J, the junction contained 9 bases not matched to a gene. In germline, CDR1 is MNHNS, CDR2 SASEGT. The CDR3 DNA is TGTGCCAGCAGGAAGGACAGGGGGGTCGGGAAACTGTTTTTT. Protein sequence: CASRKDRGVGKLFF.

CDR3 sequence reads: CASSWGTRGSEQYF. The DNA of the CDR3 is TGTGCCAGCAGCTGGGGCACTAGGGGATCCGAGCAGTACTTC. The rearrangement uses TRBV11-2 and TRBJ2-7; D assignment may be TRBD1 or TRBD2 (5 bases each). The V end was cut by 4 bases, the J end by 6 bases, with 16 bases between. The CDR3 totals 14 residues. CDR1 and CDR2 (germline): SGHAT, FQNNGV. Supplemented by reference TRBV11-2 and TRBJ2-7, the full variable domain reads EAGVAQSPRYKIIEKRQSVAFWCNPISGHATLYWYQQILGQGPKLLIQFQNNGVVDDSQLPKDRFSAERLKGVDSTLKIQPAKLEDSAVYLCASSWGTRGSEQYFGPGTRLTVT.

This chain links TRBV7-2 with TRBJ2-5; D not certain. V was clipped by 2 bases and J by 0 bases, with 4 bases between them. The CDR3 is 13 amino acids. Germline CDR1 is SGHTA and CDR2 is FQGNSA. DNA of the CDR3: TGTGCCAGCAGCTTAATCTACCAAGAGACCCAGTACTTC. This encodes CASSLIYQETQYF. The whole variable domain, filled in from reference TRBV7-2 and TRBJ2-5, reads GAGVSQSPSNKVTEKGKDVELRCDPISGHTALYWYRQSLGQGLEFLIYFQGNSAPDKSGLPSDRFSAERTGGSVSTLTIQRTQQEDSAVYLCASSLIYQETQYFGPGTRLLVL.

This clonotype was seen at least ten times. V gene TRBV6-1 combines with J gene TRBJ2-7, with D possibly TRBD2 on 5 matching bases. CDR1 is MNHNS, CDR2 SASEGT, per germline. The ends were cut back, 4 bases at V and 11 bases at J, with 6 bases in the middle. The CDR3 extends over 9 amino acids. DNA of the CDR3: TGTGCCAGCAGTGGGGGAGAGTACTTC. Translation gives CASSGGEYF.